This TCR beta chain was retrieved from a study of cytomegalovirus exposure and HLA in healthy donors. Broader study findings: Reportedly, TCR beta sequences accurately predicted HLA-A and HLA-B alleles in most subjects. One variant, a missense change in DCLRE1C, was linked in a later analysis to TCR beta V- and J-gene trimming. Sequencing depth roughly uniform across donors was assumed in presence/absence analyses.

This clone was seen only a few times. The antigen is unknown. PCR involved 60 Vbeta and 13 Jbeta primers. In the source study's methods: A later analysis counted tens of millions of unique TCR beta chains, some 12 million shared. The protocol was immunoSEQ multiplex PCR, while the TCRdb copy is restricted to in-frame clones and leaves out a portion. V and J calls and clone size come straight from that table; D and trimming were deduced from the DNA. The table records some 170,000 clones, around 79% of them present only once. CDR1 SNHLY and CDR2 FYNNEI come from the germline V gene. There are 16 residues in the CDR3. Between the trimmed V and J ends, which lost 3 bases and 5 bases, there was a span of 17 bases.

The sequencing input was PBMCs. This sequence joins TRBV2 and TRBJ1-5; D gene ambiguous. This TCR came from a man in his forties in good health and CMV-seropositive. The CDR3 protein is CASSDRVAGGDQPQHF. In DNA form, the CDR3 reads TGTGCCAGCAGTGATAGGGTGGCGGGCGGGGATCAGCCCCAGCATTTT.